The T cell receptor beta chain under discussion was sequenced for a study of blood T cell repertoires in COVID-19. The wider study: Acute and convalescent COVID-19 samples came from the United States, Italy and Spain. Sources were T cells, B-cell-depleted T cells, or PBMCs; the material itself was cDNA or gDNA.

Germline-derived CDR1 and CDR2 are LNHDA and SQIVND (reference sequence). Deletions cut 0 bases from V and 1 base from J, with 9 bases between. This CDR3 is built from 15 residues. In the original workflow: Using reference gene primer amplification, nucleated cell counts were estimated. Repertoires were generated with immunoSEQ multiplex PCR, while TCRdb's copy carries only in-frame clones and drops some. V, J and clone size derive from that table, while D and trimming were established from the DNA sequence. The table includes 70,000 to 75,000 clones, roughly 85% detected once. The V gene is TRBV19, the J gene TRBJ2-5, with D perhaps matching TRBD1 (5 bases). The sequence was obtained from a human donor in a cohort sampled during active COVID-19. The sequenced material came from peripheral blood. Here the CDR3 DNA reads TGTGCCAGTAGTATAGATGGGGCGGTCCAAGAGACCCAGTACTTC. It specifies CASSIDGAVQETQYF.